The rows below give T cell receptor beta chains drawn from one sample of a study of tissue-resident memory T cells in lung cancer. One entry per CDR3 protein, called by TCRdb with MiXCR from the reads. In the table there are more than 350 distinct CDR3 sequences, about 20% of which are singletons. The sample consisted of CD103- CD8+ T cells from lung tumor tissue. Receptor source: a human donor with treatment-naive lung cancer (subtype not recorded). CDR3s include the opening cysteine and the closing phenylalanine or tryptophan. Each record gives: clone size, V gene, D gene, J gene, CDR3 DNA, CDR3 protein. The D gene is left open where the match is weak. Some rows have no size entry. The others give once, few or many, or a class for an expanded clone.

>hyperexpanded|TRBV27|.|TRBJ1-6
TGTGCCAGCAGTTTATCGTATGGGGGAAATTCACCCCTCCACTTT
CASSLSYGGNSPLHF
>large|TRBV7-3|.|TRBJ1-6
TGTGCCAGCAGCTTAAGGGGAAATTCACCCCTCCACTTT
CASSLRGNSPLHF
>.|TRBV5-6|TRBD1|TRBJ1-6
TGTGCCAGCCAAGCACAGGGGGCTGGTAATTCACCCCTCCACTTT
CASQAQGAGNSPLHF
>.|TRBV4-3|TRBD2|TRBJ2-2
TGCGCCAGCAGCCAAGAAGGACTAGCGGGAGACACCGGGGAGCTGTTTTTT
CASSQEGLAGDTGELFF
>medium-sized|TRBV9|.|TRBJ2-7
TGTGCCAGCGCCGTAGGTACAAGAAGCTACGAGCAGTACTTC
CASAVGTRSYEQYF
>large|TRBV12-3/TRBV12-4|.|TRBJ1-1
TGTGCCAGCAGTTTAGTCCCAGGGAACACTGAAGCTTTCTTT
CASSLVPGNTEAFF
>few|TRBV12-3/TRBV12-4|TRBD1|TRBJ1-5
TGTGCCAGCAGTCTGACAGGGGGCCGTAATCAGCCCCAGCATTTT
CASSLTGGRNQPQHF
>large|TRBV7-8|.|TRBJ2-7
TGTGCCAGCAGCTTAAGGCAGGGGCCGTCCTACGAGCAGTACTTC
CASSLRQGPSYEQYF
>hyperexpanded|TRBV4-2|TRBD1|TRBJ1-6
TGTGCCAGCAGCCAAGCACAGGGGGCTGGTAATTCACCCCTCCACTTT
CASSQAQGAGNSPLHF
>.|TRBV15|TRBD1|TRBJ1-5
TGTGCCACCAGCCAAAGGGGGCGTCTGATCCAGCCCCAGCATTTT
CATSQRGRLIQPQHF
>large|TRBV16|.|TRBJ1-3
TGTGCCAGCAGCCACGGATTCTCTGGAAACACCATATATTTT
CASSHGFSGNTIYF
>.|TRBV28|.|TRBJ1-5
TGTGCCAGCAGTTTTCTCCGGGACTATAGCAATCAGCCCCAGCATTTT
CASSFLRDYSNQPQHF
>medium-sized|TRBV5-4|.|TRBJ2-1
TGTGCCAGCAGCTTGGACGGGTCCTACAATGAGCAGTTCTTC
CASSLDGSYNEQFF
>large|TRBV11-2|TRBD2|TRBJ2-1
TGTGCCAGCAGCTTCAGTGCGGGAGGGCCATACGATGAGCAGTTCTTC
CASSFSAGGPYDEQFF
>large|TRBV5-5|TRBD1|TRBJ1-1
TGTGCCAGCGCCCTGGGACAGGCGGGGAACACTGAAGCTTTCTTT
CASALGQAGNTEAFF
>medium-sized|TRBV7-3|.|TRBJ1-1
TGTGCCAGCAGCCCGTTGGGAGGACTGAACACTGAAGCTTTCTTT
CASSPLGGLNTEAFF
>large|TRBV15|.|TRBJ2-3
TGTGCCACCAGCAGAGTTGCTGGGGGAGACACAGATACGCAGTATTTT
CATSRVAGGDTDTQYF
>.|TRBV7-9|.|TRBJ2-2
TGTGCCAGCAGCCAGACAGAGAACACCGGGGAGCTGTTTTTT
CASSQTENTGELFF
>once|TRBV5-6|TRBD1|TRBJ1-6
TGTGCCAGCAGCTCACAGGGGGCTGGTAATTCACCCCTCCACTTT
CASSSQGAGNSPLHF
>.|TRBV28|.|TRBJ1-1
TGTGCCAGCAGTCACAGTCCGAACACTGAAGCTTTCTTT
CASSHSPNTEAFF
>large|TRBV7-2|TRBD2|TRBJ2-2
TGTGCCAGCAGCTGGACTAGCACCGGGGAGCTGTTTTTT
CASSWTSTGELFF
>few|TRBV28|.|TRBJ2-7
TGTGCCAGCAGAGGACCCTCCTACGAGCAGTACTTC
CASRGPSYEQYF
>large|TRBV7-8|.|TRBJ1-3
TGTGCCAGCAGCTTGGACAGCTCTGGAAACACCATATATTTT
CASSLDSSGNTIYF
>large|TRBV20-1|.|TRBJ2-7
TGCAGTGCTAGTCCAGATACCTACGAGCAGTACTTC
CSASPDTYEQYF
>large|TRBV23-1|TRBD1|TRBJ2-1
TGCGCCAGCAGTCACCGAACTAAGGACAGGGACCTTAAGGATGAGCAGTTCTTC
CASSHRTKDRDLKDEQFF